The 30 T cell receptor beta chains below all came from one sample that was sequenced in a study of T cells in Graves' hyperthyroidism and ophthalmopathy. The TCR beta CDR3 regions underwent amplification using RNA transcripts as the source. The study used the HTBI primer set for a first-round RT-PCR of the TCR CDR3. TCRdb recomputed calls from the multiplex PCR reads with MiXCR, one row per CDR3 protein. The sample lists a few hundred thousand distinct CDR3 sequences, 13% to 15% seen once, with approximately 12% in the top ten. Sequenced: blood. The origin of the receptors is a woman aged 40 to 50 with Graves' hyperthyroidism that later progressed to Graves' ophthalmopathy.

At least ten counts were recorded for this clonotype. V usage is TRBV6-6 and J usage is TRBJ2-3; 8 bases are shared with TRBD1. The V gene end was trimmed by 2 bases and the J gene end by 5 bases; junction bases not matched to a gene: 9. CDR1 and CDR2 from the germline V gene are MNHNY and SVGAGI (reference sequence). The length of the CDR3 is 16 residues. CDR3 coding DNA: TGTGCCAGCAGTTACATTGGCAGGGGGCTAGGAGATACGCAGTATTTT. It codes for CASSYIGRGLGDTQYF.

This clonotype was seen at least ten times. This chain connects TRBV28 to TRBJ2-2; weak D call: TRBD1 (5 bases). The CDR3 covers 15 residues. V was clipped by 3 bases and J by 6 bases, with 14 bases between them. Germline loops: CDR1 MDHEN, CDR2 SYDVKM. The CDR3: CASSLGRAVAGELFF. The DNA for the CDR3 is TGTGCCAGCAGTTTGGGCAGGGCTGTCGCCGGGGAGCTGTTTTTT. The full variable domain, rest sourced from reference TRBV28 and TRBJ2-2, is DVKVTQSSRYLVKRTGEKVFLECVQDMDHENMFWYRQDPGLGLRLIYFSYDVKMKEKGDIPEGYSVSREKKERFSLILESASTNQTSMYLCASSLGRAVAGELFFGEGSRLTVL.

This clonotype came up a few times. In nucleotides, the CDR3 is TGTGCCAGCAGCTTAAGGGTGGGGGCGCCGTACAATGAGCAGTTCTTC. It specifies CASSLRVGAPYNEQFF. V is TRBV7-3 and J is TRBJ2-1; possible D gene TRBD1, 6 bases. The germline CDR1 and CDR2 sequences are SGHTA and FQGTGA. The ends were cut back, 1 base at V and 4 bases at J, with 14 bases in the middle. There are 16 residues in the CDR3.

This clonotype showed up just a few times. The gene calls are TRBV28 and TRBJ2-5; possibly TRBD1 for D (6 bases). CDR1 and CDR2 from the germline V gene are MDHEN and SYDVKM. Deletions cut 7 bases from V and 5 bases from J, with 23 bases between. The CDR3 contains 16 residues. CDR3 bases: TGTGCCAGCATCACTACAGGGAGTGGGATTCGGGAGACCCAGTACTTC. Its translation: CASITTGSGIRETQYF.

This clonotype was counted a few times. The chain has TRBV6-4 and TRBJ2-2; the D is unclear. In germline, CDR1 is MRHNA, CDR2 SNTAGT. This CDR3 has 14 residues. Trimming took 0 bases from V and 6 from J, leaving 8 bases between them. The CDR3 DNA follows: TGTGCCAGCAGTGACTCGGTGGGCTCCGGGGAGCTGTTTTTT. Protein product: CASSDSVGSGELFF.

Many counts were recorded for this clonotype. This chain's CDR3 is CAISDGGGDQPQHF. The CDR3 DNA follows: TGTGCCATCAGTGACGGAGGGGGCGATCAGCCCCAGCATTTT. This chain connects TRBV10-3 to TRBJ1-5; 7 bases agree with TRBD1. CDR1 is ENHRY, CDR2 SYGVKD, per germline. Trimming removed 3 bases from V and 5 bases from J; junction bases left unmatched: 4. This CDR3 is 14 amino acids long.

This rearrangement joins TRBV9 to TRBJ2-1, with TRBD2 identical over 8 bases. The CDR3 has 14 amino acids. Looked up from germline, CDR1 is SGDLS and CDR2 is YYNGEE. The V and J ends lost 3 bases and 12 bases, in that order; junction bases with no gene match: 11. For the CDR3, the DNA is TGTGCCAGCAGCGGGGACCTTACTAGCGGCACGCAGTTCTTC. This codes for CASSGDLTSGTQFF.

Ten or more counts support this clonotype. J is TRBJ2-2 and V is TRBV12-3 or TRBV12-4; weak D call: TRBD2 (5 bases). The V gene lost 2 bases and the J gene lost 4 bases, with 8 bases spanning the gap. The CDR3 runs to 14 residues. DNA for the CDR3: TGTGCCAGCAGTTTAATGGGGAGCACCGGGGAGCTGTTTTTT. Translated: CASSLMGSTGELFF.

This clonotype was counted a few times. The chain links TRBV6-1 to TRBJ1-1, with 7 positions matching TRBD1. The CDR3 loop spans 13 amino acids. Germline V gene data show CDR1 as MNHNS and CDR2 as SASEGT. After removal of 5 bases from V and 6 bases from J, the junction contained 6 bases not matched to a gene. In nucleotides, the CDR3 is TGTGCCAGCAGTCACAGGGGCGTCTCTGAAGCTTTCTTT. Amino acid sequence: CASSHRGVSEAFF.

As to this clonotype: This CDR3 fails to terminate in the conserved phenylalanine or tryptophan, so it likely reflects a read error. This chain joins TRBV7-9 and TRBJ2-1, with D perhaps matching TRBD1 or TRBD2 (5 bases each). Trimming shortened V by 7 bases and J by 10 bases, and 23 bases separated the two germline ends. The CDR3 covers 15 residues. Germline V gives CDR1 SEHNR, CDR2 FQNEAQ (reference sequence). The CDR3 DNA sequence: TGTGCCAGCACCCCGCCGAGAGAGGGGTTAAGAGAGCAGTTCTCC. Protein sequence: CASTPPREGLREQFS.

The J gene is TRBJ2-1, the V gene TRBV7-9; 8 nucleotides agree with TRBD1. This CDR3 has 19 residues. With V trimmed by 5 bases and J by 9 bases, 24 bases remained unmatched. Germline V gene sequence: CDR1 SEHNR, CDR2 FQNEAQ (reference sequence). CDR3 bases: TGTGCCAGCAGCCGCACTCCCAAACTCGGACAGGGATCCTTCATTGAGCAGTTCTTC. It encodes CASSRTPKLGQGSFIEQFF.

This clonotype has at least ten counts. The V and J genes are TRBV5-1 and TRBJ2-2; D not resolved. CDR1 is SGHRS and CDR2 is YFSETQ in the germline V gene. V was shortened by 4 bases and J by 6 bases, with 10 bases between the two germline ends. The CDR3 has 13 residues. The CDR3 is CASSTYMAGELFF. As DNA, the CDR3 is TGCGCCAGCAGCACCTATATGGCCGGGGAGCTGTTTTTT.

This clonotype appeared many times. The V gene is TRBV12-3 or TRBV12-4, the J gene TRBJ1-6; the D is unclear. Trimming pared 6 bases from V and 8 bases from J, leaving 11 bases between. The CDR3 is made up of 13 amino acids. The CDR3 loop reads CASRTQGYSPLHF. In DNA, the CDR3 is TGTGCCAGCAGAACCCAAGGGTATTCACCCCTCCACTTT.

This clonotype came up many times. This chain links TRBV28 with TRBJ1-1; 7 nucleotides match TRBD1. With V trimmed by 5 bases and J by 2 bases, 11 bases remained unmatched. CDR3 length: 16 residues. Germline V CDR1 and CDR2: MDHEN, SYDVKM. CDR3 DNA sequence: TGTGCCAGCAGTGCCCCGGGACAGATAATAAACACTGAAGCTTTCTTT. Amino acid sequence: CASSAPGQIINTEAFF.

Many counts were recorded for this clonotype. This rearrangement joins TRBV10-2 to TRBJ2-7; 7 bases match TRBD2. The germline V gene has CDR1 WSHSY and CDR2 SAAADI. Unmatched junction bases numbered 10, after V lost 5 bases and J lost 0 bases. The CDR3 spans 16 residues. The CDR3 loop reads CASSIFSGSSSYEQYF. The CDR3 nucleotides are TGCGCCAGCAGTATTTTTAGCGGGTCGAGCTCCTACGAGCAGTACTTC.

In its sample, this clonotype was seen many times. V and J are TRBV30 and TRBJ2-6, with 8 bases fitting TRBD1. V trimming: 4 bases; J trimming: 2 bases; junction bases outside the gene matches: 1. CDR3 length: 14 amino acids. From germline, CDR1 is GTSNPN and CDR2 SVGIG (reference sequence). For the CDR3, the DNA is TGTGCCTGGACGACAGGGGCTGGGGCCAACGTCCTGACTTTC. Encoded protein: CAWTTGAGANVLTF.

This clonotype appeared many times. The CDR3 DNA reads as TGCGCCAGCAGCTTATACCAGGGGAGAGAGACCCAGTACTTC. Protein: CASSLYQGRETQYF. The chain recombines TRBV5-1 with TRBJ2-5; weak D call: TRBD1 (6 bases). Germline lookup yields CDR1 SGHRS and CDR2 YFSETQ. CDR3 length: 14 residues. V was cut by 2 bases and J by 4 bases, with 12 bases left in between.

This clonotype occurred many times. This chain joins TRBV28 and TRBJ2-7; 8 bases map to TRBD1. Germline-derived CDR1 and CDR2 are MDHEN and SYDVKM. The CDR3 is 15 residues long. V was clipped by 6 bases and J by 2 bases; unmatched bases: 9. The CDR3, as DNA: TGTGCCAGCAGCCCCGGACAGGGCCTTCCCTACGAGCAGTACTTC. Amino acid sequence: CASSPGQGLPYEQYF.

This clonotype was counted at least ten times. This sequence joins TRBV27 and TRBJ2-7, with no clear D. Germline lookup yields CDR1 MNHEY and CDR2 SMNVEV (reference sequence). V lost 0 bases and J lost 3, with 12 bases in between. The CDR3 runs 15 residues. For the CDR3, the DNA is TGTGCCAGCAGTTTATCGTTCCCGCCCGACTACGAGCAGTACTTC. Translating gives CASSLSFPPDYEQYF.

The chain couples TRBV5-1 to TRBJ1-4; TRBD1 matches at 7 bases. Per germline, CDR1 SGHRS and CDR2 YFSETQ. CDR3 length equals 14 residues. V lost 8 bases, J lost 7 bases, and 11 bases stayed unmatched. The CDR3 sequence is CASYSGTVSEKLFF. In DNA form, the CDR3 reads TGCGCCAGTTACTCCGGGACAGTGAGTGAAAAACTGTTTTTT.

Ten or more counts support this clonotype. The V call is TRBV11-2, the J call TRBJ1-1; D is unclear. Germline CDR1 reads SGHAT; CDR2 reads FQNNGV. The ends were cut back, 3 bases at V and 5 bases at J, with 10 bases in the middle. CDR3 length: 13 residues. CDR3 DNA: TGTGCCAGCAGCTTGGGGTCCGAGACTGAAGCTTTCTTT. It yields the protein CASSLGSETEAFF. Filled out from reference TRBV11-2 and TRBJ1-1, the complete variable domain reads EAGVAQSPRYKIIEKRQSVAFWCNPISGHATLYWYQQILGQGPKLLIQFQNNGVVDDSQLPKDRFSAERLKGVDSTLKIQPAKLEDSAVYLCASSLGSETEAFFGQGTRLTVV.

This clonotype has ten or more counts. An end of the junction does not agree with germline; a read error may underlie this. V and J are TRBV18 and TRBJ2-1; D could derive from TRBD1 or TRBD2 (5 bases each). The germline V gene encodes CDR1 KGHSH and CDR2 LQKENI. This CDR3 comprises 17 residues. The chain's CDR3 is CAGSPPNLGALGNEQFF. The CDR3 DNA reads TGTGCCGGCTCACCACCGAATCTCGGGGCCCTTGGCAATGAGCAGTTCTTC.

This clonotype has a count of ten or more. The V and J genes are TRBV2 and TRBJ1-1; 11 nucleotides align to TRBD1. Trimming at V came to 7 bases and at J to 4 bases, leaving 11 bases not matched to a gene. CDR1 SNHLY and CDR2 FYNNEI come from the germline V gene. The CDR3 runs 16 residues. The CDR3 protein is CASIMDRGLFGTEAFF. Here the CDR3 DNA reads TGTGCCAGCATTATGGACAGGGGGCTATTCGGCACTGAAGCTTTCTTT.

In this sample, this clonotype turned up many times. V is TRBV27 and J is TRBJ2-2, with 11 positions matching TRBD2. From germline, CDR1 is MNHEY and CDR2 SMNVEV (reference sequence). Unmatched junction bases numbered 10, after V lost 7 bases and J lost 3 bases. The CDR3 runs to 17 residues. CDR3 region: CASKTEYSGRDTGELFF. CDR3 nucleotide sequence: TGTGCCAGCAAGACAGAGTATAGCGGGAGGGACACCGGGGAGCTGTTTTTT.

J is TRBJ2-7 and V is TRBV19; 11 bases line up with TRBD2. V shed 6 bases and J 5 bases; nucleotides not matched to a gene: 12. The germline V gene has CDR1 LNHDA and CDR2 SQIVND (reference sequence). The CDR3 runs 16 residues. The CDR3 bases are TGTGCCAGTAGACCCCCAATAGCGGGAGGGCCTGACGAGCAGTACTTC. Translation gives CASRPPIAGGPDEQYF.

This clonotype was detected once. The junction departs from the called germline gene at one end, perhaps through a read error. The J gene is TRBJ2-3, the V gene TRBV18, with 16 bases lining up with TRBD2. The CDR3 spans 18 residues. From germline, CDR1 is KGHSH and CDR2 LQKENI. CDR3 sequence reads: CASSPGTSGRAFWRYAVF. In DNA, the CDR3 is TGTGCCAGTTCACCCGGGACTAGCGGGAGGGCGTTTTGGAGATACGCAGTATTT.

This clonotype was seen ten or more times. The CDR3 DNA is TGCAGCGTTCTCGGATTCCGGGACACTGAAGCTTTCTTT. Translating gives CSVLGFRDTEAFF. The chain couples TRBV29-1 to TRBJ1-1, with D unclear. The length of the CDR3 is 13 residues. V dropped 5 bases and J dropped 3 bases, with 13 bases sitting between them. Germline-derived CDR1 and CDR2 are SQVTM and ANQGSEA. The entire variable domain, with the rest obtained from reference TRBV29-1 and TRBJ1-1, is as follows: SAVISQKPSRDICQRGTSLTIQCQVDSQVTMMFWYRQQPGQSLTLIATANQGSEATYESGFVIDKFPISRPNLTFSTLTVSNMSPEDSSIYLCSVLGFRDTEAFFGQGTRLTVV.

In regard to this clonotype: A much larger clonotype is one base distant, so this may be a read error. The rearrangement links TRBV12-3 or TRBV12-4 to TRBJ2-7; no firm D call. Trimming shortened V by 8 bases and J by 3 bases, and 8 bases separated the two germline ends. The CDR3 consists of 11 residues. CDR3 sequence: CASERNYEQYF. The DNA for the CDR3 is TGTGCCAGCGAGAGAAACTACGAGCAGTACTTC.

This chain joins TRBV6-5 and TRBJ2-1; TRBD2 matches 8 bases. The V gene end was trimmed by 4 bases and the J gene end by 7 bases; junction bases not matched to a gene: 15. Germline V CDR1 and CDR2: MNHEY, SVGAGI. CDR3 size: 17 residues. The CDR3 DNA follows: TGTGCCAGCAGTTCCTACCGGAGGAGCGGGGGAAGAAATGAGCAGTTCTTC. It specifies CASSSYRRSGGRNEQFF.

This clonotype was seen repeatedly, ten times or more. V gene TRBV9 combines with J gene TRBJ2-2; 9 bases are a match to TRBD2. With V trimmed by 0 bases and J by 4 bases, 10 bases remained unmatched. The CDR3 runs to 18 residues. Germline-derived CDR1 and CDR2 are SGDLS and YYNGEE. For the CDR3, the DNA is TGTGCCAGCAGCGTAGGAGTGGTCGGACTAGCGATCACCGGGGAGCTGTTTTTT. The encoded protein is CASSVGVVGLAITGELFF.